Listed here are 16 T cell receptor beta chains from one sample, sequenced in a study of T-cell memory formation after mild COVID-19. TCRdb reprocessed the 5' RACE reads with MiXCR, giving one entry per CDR3 protein. Here the sample spans roughly 250,000 distinct CDR3 sequences, approximately 15% being singletons. Sequenced input: PBMCs or a T cell subset sorted from them (not recorded which). The source of these receptors is a man younger than 35 who had mild COVID-19 (a few samples of this study predate the infection). Cell type and time point are not known.

This sequence joins TRBV4-1 and TRBJ1-2; D is possibly TRBD1 (5 bases). Between the trimmed V and J ends, which lost 0 bases and 5 bases, there was a span of 16 bases. This CDR3 is 16 amino acids long. Germline CDR1 MGHRA, CDR2 YSYEKL. CDR3 sequence reads: CASSQETLGTVYGYTF. The CDR3 DNA follows: TGCGCCAGCAGCCAAGAGACCCTCGGGACCGTGTATGGCTACACCTTC.

CDR3 region: CASSLFGGYNEQFF. Here the CDR3 DNA reads TGTGCCAGCAGCTTATTCGGAGGATACAATGAGCAGTTCTTC. The V and J genes are TRBV7-3 and TRBJ2-1; the D gene is possibly TRBD2 (5 bases). The length of the CDR3 is 14 residues. V was clipped by 2 bases and J by 4 bases, with 9 bases between them. From germline, CDR1 is SGHTA and CDR2 FQGTGA.

The chain joins TRBV13 to TRBJ2-7; TRBD2 might be the D (5 bases). The CDR3 has 15 residues. V lost 6 bases and J lost 6, with 21 bases in between. Germline V gene data show CDR1 as PRHDT and CDR2 as FYEKMQ (reference sequence). CDR3 coding DNA: TGTGCCAGCAGGATCTCCGGGGTCCGAGAGGGCGAGCAGTACTTC. This translates into CASRISGVREGEQYF. Full variable domain (missing parts from reference TRBV13 and TRBJ2-7): AAGVIQSPRHLIKEKRETATLKCYPIPRHDTVYWYQQGPGQDPQFLISFYEKMQSDKGSIPDRFSAQQFSDYHSELNMSSLELGDSALYFCASRISGVREGEQYFGPGTRLTVT.

This clonotype was observed a few times. The chain couples TRBV2 to TRBJ2-6; no definite D call. This CDR3 contains 14 residues. Germline values: CDR1 SNHLY, CDR2 FYNNEI. V shed 9 bases and J shed 0 bases, with 9 bases lying between them. CDR3 bases: TGTGCCAGTAGTTACATCTCTGGGGCCAACGTCCTGACTTTC. Its translation: CASSYISGANVLTF.

J is TRBJ2-7 and V is TRBV7-6, with D uncertain. The CDR3 is 15 amino acids. Germline loops: CDR1 SGHVS, CDR2 FNYEAQ. The V gene lost 0 bases and the J gene lost 4 bases, with 13 bases spanning the gap. As DNA, the CDR3 is TGTGCCAGCAGCTTAGCGCCGGCTGTCCAATACGAGCAGTACGTC. Translating gives CASSLAPAVQYEQYV.

This clonotype was observed a handful of times. The chain is built from TRBV4-2 and TRBJ2-7; tentatively, D is TRBD1 (6 bases). The germline CDR1 and CDR2 sequences are LGHNA and YNFKEQ. V gave up 5 bases and J gave up 4 bases, with 18 bases separating them. The length of the CDR3 is 15 residues. The chain's CDR3 is CASSAGRGRAYEQYV. The CDR3, as DNA: TGTGCCAGCAGCGCAGGCAGGGGCCGGGCTTACGAGCAGTACGTC.

J is TRBJ1-2 and V is TRBV27; D perhaps matches TRBD1 (6 bases). There are 14 residues in the CDR3. Germline assignment: CDR1 MNHEY and CDR2 SMNVEV (reference sequence). V lost 4 bases and J 2 bases, leaving 11 bases between the germline ends. The CDR3 here is CASSWSQGNYGYTF. The CDR3 DNA is TGTGCCAGCAGTTGGTCTCAGGGGAACTATGGCTACACCTTC.

The CDR3 DNA is TGTGCCAGCAGCGTATCGGCGGGGGGGCCTCTAGATACGCAGTATTTT. Protein sequence: CASSVSAGGPLDTQYF. The rearrangement joins TRBV9 to TRBJ2-3, with 9 bases identical to TRBD2. Germline V gene sequence: CDR1 SGDLS, CDR2 YYNGEE. This CDR3 spans 16 amino acids. After removal of 1 base from V and 5 bases from J, the junction contained 8 bases not matched to a gene.

Ten or more counts support this clonotype. The chain has TRBV10-3 and TRBJ1-3; D uncertain. Germline V gives CDR1 ENHRY, CDR2 SYGVKD. CDR3 size: 15 residues. V was shortened by 4 bases and J by 0 bases, with 10 bases between the two germline ends. CDR3 amino acids: CAISVMGTSGNTIYF. CDR3 sequence (DNA): TGTGCCATCAGTGTCATGGGTACCTCTGGAAACACCATATATTTT.

CDR3 nucleotides: TGTGCCAGCAGCGCCCGTAGAAACACCGGGGAGCTGTTTTTT. This sequence encodes CASSARRNTGELFF. V and J are TRBV6-1 and TRBJ2-2, with no clear D. The CDR3 has 14 amino acids. V was clipped by 6 bases and J by 2 bases, with 10 bases between them. Germline V CDR1 and CDR2: MNHNS, SASEGT.

This clonotype was detected only once. The chain joins TRBV7-2 to TRBJ2-1; the match to TRBD1 covers 7 bases. The germline CDR1 and CDR2 sequences are SGHTA and FQGNSA. The CDR3 has 16 residues. Unmatched junction bases numbered 9, after V lost 4 bases and J lost 3 bases. The CDR3 loop reads CASSSSGTVVYNEQFF. CDR3 in DNA: TGTGCCAGCAGCTCGTCCGGGACAGTTGTCTACAATGAGCAGTTCTTC.

This clonotype was counted only a few times. This rearrangement joins TRBV4-1 to TRBJ1-2; no reliable D call. The V gene's germline CDR1 is MGHRA and CDR2 YSYEKL. The V end lost 1 base, the J end lost 2 bases, and 14 bases lay between the germline ends. The CDR3 loop spans 16 amino acids. CDR3: CASSQGAVNFNYGYTF. CDR3 bases: TGCGCCAGCAGCCAAGGAGCGGTAAATTTCAACTATGGCTACACCTTC.

This chain uses TRBV10-3 with TRBJ1-3; D is ambiguous. This CDR3 contains 14 residues. Germline CDR1 reads ENHRY; CDR2 reads SYGVKD. Deletions cut 6 bases from V and 1 base from J, with 10 bases between. The CDR3 sequence: CAIRPGTSGNTIYF. As DNA, the CDR3 is TGTGCCATCAGACCGGGTACGTCTGGAAACACCATATATTTT.

V usage is TRBV5-1 and J usage is TRBJ1-6; D call uncertain. CDR1 is SGHRS and CDR2 is YFSETQ in the germline V gene. The CDR3 is 14 residues long. The V end lost 2 bases, the J end lost 5 bases, and 8 bases lay between the germline ends. The CDR3 DNA is TGCGCCAGCAGCTTCGCAGGTGATAATTCACCCCTCCACTTT. Translated: CASSFAGDNSPLHF.

In this sample, this clonotype turned up a few times. The V call is TRBV4-1, the J call TRBJ1-2; 7 bases agree with TRBD1. CDR3 length: 18 residues. Germline V gene lookup returns CDR1 MGHRA and CDR2 YSYEKL. Trimming cost V 1 base and J 8 bases; bases outside gene matches: 19. CDR3 in amino acids: CASSQAGGGGTAVRGYTF. CDR3 sequence (DNA): TGCGCCAGCAGCCAAGCTGGGGGAGGTGGGACAGCGGTTCGAGGCTACACCTTC.

This clonotype was seen more than once but under ten times. The chain couples TRBV20-1 to TRBJ2-1, with D tentatively TRBD1 or TRBD2 (5 bases each). V was clipped by 1 base and J by 9 bases, with 19 bases between them. This CDR3 contains 15 residues. CDR1 is DFQATT, CDR2 SNEGSKA, per germline (reference sequence). The CDR3 here is CSARVSGRGDREQFF. The CDR3 coding sequence is TGCAGTGCTAGAGTGTCGGGACGTGGGGACCGTGAGCAGTTCTTC.